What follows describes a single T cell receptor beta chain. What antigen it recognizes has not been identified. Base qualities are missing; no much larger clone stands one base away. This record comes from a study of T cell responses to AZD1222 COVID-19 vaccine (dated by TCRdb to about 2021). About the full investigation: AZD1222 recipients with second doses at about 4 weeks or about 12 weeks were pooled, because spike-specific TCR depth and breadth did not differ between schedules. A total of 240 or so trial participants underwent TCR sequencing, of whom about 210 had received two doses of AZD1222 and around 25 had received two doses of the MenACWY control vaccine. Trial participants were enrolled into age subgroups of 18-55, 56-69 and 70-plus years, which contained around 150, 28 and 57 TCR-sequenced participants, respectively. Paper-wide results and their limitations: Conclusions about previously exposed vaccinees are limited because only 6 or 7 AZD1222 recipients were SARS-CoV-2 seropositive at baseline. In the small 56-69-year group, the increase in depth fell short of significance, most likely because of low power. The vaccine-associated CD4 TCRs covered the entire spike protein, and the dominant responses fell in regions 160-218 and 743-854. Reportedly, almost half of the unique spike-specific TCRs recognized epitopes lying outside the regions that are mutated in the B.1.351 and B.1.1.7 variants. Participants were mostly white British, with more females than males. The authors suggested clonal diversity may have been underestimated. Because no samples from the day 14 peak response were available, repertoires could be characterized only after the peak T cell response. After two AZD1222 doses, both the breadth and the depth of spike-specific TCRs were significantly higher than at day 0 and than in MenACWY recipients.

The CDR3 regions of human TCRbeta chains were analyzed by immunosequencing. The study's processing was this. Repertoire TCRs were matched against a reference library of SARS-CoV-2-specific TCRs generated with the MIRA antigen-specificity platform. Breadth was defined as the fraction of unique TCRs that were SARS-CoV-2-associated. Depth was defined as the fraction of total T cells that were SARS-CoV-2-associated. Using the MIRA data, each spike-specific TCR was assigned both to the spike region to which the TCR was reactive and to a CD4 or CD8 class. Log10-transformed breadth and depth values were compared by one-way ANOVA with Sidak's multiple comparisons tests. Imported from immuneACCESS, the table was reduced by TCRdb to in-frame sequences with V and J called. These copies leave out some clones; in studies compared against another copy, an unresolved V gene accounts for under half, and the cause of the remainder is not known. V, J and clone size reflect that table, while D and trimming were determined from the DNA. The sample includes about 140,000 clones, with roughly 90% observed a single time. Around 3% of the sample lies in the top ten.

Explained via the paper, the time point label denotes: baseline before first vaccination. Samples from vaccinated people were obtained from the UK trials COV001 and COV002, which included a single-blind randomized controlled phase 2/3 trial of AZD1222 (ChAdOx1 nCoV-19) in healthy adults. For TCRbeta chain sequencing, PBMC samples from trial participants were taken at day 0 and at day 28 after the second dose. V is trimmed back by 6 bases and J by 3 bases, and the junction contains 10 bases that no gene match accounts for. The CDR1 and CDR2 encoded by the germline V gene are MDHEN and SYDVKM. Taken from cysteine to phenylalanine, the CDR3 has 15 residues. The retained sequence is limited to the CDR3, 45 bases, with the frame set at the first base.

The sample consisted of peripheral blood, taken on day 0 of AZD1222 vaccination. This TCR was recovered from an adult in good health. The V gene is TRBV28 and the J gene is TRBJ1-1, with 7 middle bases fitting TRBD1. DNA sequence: TGTGCCAGCAGGCAAACGACAGGGACCGACACTGAAGCTTTCTTT. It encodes CASRQTTGTDTEAFF. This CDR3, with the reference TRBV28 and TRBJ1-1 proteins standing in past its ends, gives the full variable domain DVKVTQSSRYLVKRTGEKVFLECVQDMDHENMFWYRQDPGLGLRLIYFSYDVKMKEKGDIPEGYSVSREKKERFSLILESASTNQTSMYLCASRQTTGTDTEAFFGQGTRLTVV.